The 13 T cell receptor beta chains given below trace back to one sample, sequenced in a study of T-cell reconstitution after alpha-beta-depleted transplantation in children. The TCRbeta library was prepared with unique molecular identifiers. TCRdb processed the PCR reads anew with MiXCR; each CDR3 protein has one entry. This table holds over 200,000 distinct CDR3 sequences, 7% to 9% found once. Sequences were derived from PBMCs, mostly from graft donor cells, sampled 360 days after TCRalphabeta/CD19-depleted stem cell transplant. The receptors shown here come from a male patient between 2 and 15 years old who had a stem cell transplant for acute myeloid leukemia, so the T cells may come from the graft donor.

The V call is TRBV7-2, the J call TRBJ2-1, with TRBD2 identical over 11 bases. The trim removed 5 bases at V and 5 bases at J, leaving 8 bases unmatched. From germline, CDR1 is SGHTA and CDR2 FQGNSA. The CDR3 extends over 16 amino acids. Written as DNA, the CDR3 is TGTGCCAGCAGCCCACTGGGACTAGCGGTTAACAATGAGCAGTTCTTC. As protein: CASSPLGLAVNNEQFF.

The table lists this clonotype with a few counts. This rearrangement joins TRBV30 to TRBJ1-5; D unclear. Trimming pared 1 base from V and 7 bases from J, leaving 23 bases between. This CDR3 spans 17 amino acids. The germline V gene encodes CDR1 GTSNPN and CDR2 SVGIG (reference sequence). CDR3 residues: CAWSDRGGFPAGQPQHF. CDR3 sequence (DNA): TGTGCCTGGAGTGACCGCGGCGGCTTCCCGGCAGGACAGCCCCAGCATTTT.

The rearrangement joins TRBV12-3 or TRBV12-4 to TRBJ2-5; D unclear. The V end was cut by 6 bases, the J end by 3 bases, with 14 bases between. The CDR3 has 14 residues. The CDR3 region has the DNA TGTGCCAGCAGCCCCCATGGGATCGAAGAGACCCAGTACTTC. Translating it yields CASSPHGIEETQYF.

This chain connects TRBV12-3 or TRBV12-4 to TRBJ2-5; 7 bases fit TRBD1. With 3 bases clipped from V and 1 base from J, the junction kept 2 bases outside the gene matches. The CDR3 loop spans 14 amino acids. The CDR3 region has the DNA TGTGCCAGCAGTTTTGGGACAGCCCAAGAGACCCAGTACTTC. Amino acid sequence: CASSFGTAQETQYF.

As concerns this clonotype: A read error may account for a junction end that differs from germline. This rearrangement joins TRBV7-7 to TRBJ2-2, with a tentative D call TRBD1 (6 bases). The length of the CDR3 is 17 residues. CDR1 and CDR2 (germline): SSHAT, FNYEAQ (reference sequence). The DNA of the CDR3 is TGTGCTAGCAGCTTAGGACAGTTTGGCTTCAACACCGGGGAGCTGTTTTTT. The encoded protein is CASSLGQFGFNTGELFF.

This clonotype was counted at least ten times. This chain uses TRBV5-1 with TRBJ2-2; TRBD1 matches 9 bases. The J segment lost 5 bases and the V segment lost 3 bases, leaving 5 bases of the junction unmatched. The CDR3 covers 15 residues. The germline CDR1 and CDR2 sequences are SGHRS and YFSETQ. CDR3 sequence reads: CASSSGQGWTGELFF. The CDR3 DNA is TGCGCCAGCAGCTCAGGACAGGGGTGGACCGGGGAGCTGTTTTTT.

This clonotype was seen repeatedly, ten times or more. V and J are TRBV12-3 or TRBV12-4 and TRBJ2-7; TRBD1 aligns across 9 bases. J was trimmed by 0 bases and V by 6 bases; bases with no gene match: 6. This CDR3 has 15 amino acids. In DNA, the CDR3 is TGTGCCAGCAGCACCGGGACAGGGAGCTCCTACGAGCAGTACTTC. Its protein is CASSTGTGSSYEQYF.

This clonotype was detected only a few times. For the CDR3, the DNA is TGTGCCAGCAGGGGGTTGAGAACTGAAGCTTTCTTT. Translating gives CASRGLRTEAFF. The chain recombines TRBV12-3 or TRBV12-4 with TRBJ1-1; D is ambiguous. The CDR3 totals 12 residues. V was shortened by 6 bases and J by 5 bases, with 10 bases between the two germline ends.

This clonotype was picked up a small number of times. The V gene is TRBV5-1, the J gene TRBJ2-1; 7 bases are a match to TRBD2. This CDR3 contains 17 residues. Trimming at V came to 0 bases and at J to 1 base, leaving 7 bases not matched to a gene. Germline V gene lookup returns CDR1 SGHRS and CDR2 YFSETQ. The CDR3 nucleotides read TGCGCCAGCAGCTTGGATAGAGCGGGGATATCCTACAATGAGCAGTTCTTC. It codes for CASSLDRAGISYNEQFF.

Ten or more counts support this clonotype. The CDR3 loop is CASSQVPSQRTRETQYF. The CDR3 DNA is TGTGCCAGCAGCCAAGTACCCTCCCAGCGGACAAGAGAGACCCAGTACTTC. This sequence joins TRBV3-1 and TRBJ2-5; D may be TRBD1 or TRBD2 (5 bases each). The CDR3 runs 17 residues. V was clipped by 1 base and J by 4 bases, with 19 bases between them. Germline CDR1 LGHDT, CDR2 YNNKEL (reference sequence).

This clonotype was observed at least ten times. The chain's CDR3 is CASSFGESGELFF. CDR3 in DNA: TGTGCCAGCAGTTTTGGGGAATCCGGGGAGCTGTTTTTT. The rearrangement joins TRBV12-3 or TRBV12-4 to TRBJ2-2; no clear D gene. Between the trimmed V and J ends, which lost 3 bases and 6 bases, there was a span of 8 bases. CDR3 length equals 13 residues.

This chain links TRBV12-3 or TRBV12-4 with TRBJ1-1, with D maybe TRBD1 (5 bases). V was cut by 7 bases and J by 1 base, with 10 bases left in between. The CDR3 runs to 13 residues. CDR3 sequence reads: CASKMTANTEAFF. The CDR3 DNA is TGTGCCAGCAAAATGACAGCGAACACTGAAGCTTTCTTT.

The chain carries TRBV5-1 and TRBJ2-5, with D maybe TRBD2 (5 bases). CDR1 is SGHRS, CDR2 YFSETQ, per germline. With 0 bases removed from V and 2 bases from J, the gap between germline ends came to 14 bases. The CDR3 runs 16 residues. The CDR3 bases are TGCGCCAGCAGCTTGGCCCCCACTAGGTCTCAAGAGACCCAGTACTTC. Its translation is CASSLAPTRSQETQYF.